This T cell receptor beta chain was identified during a study of TIL therapy for anti-PD-1-resistant metastatic lung cancer. Trimming cost V 3 bases and J 5 bases, with 14 bases left between them. This CDR3 contains 15 residues. Germline CDR1 reads MGHDK; CDR2 reads SYGVNS. Study conclusions and caveats: Compared with baseline intratumoral T cells, expanded TIL cultures were more clonal and less diverse (approximately 6.4% vs 31%).

The libraries were made with immunoSEQ v3. Produced via immunoSEQ multiplex PCR; TCRdb's table is partial and in-frame only. The sample lists roughly 26,000 clones, just under 75% occurring once. Time point defined: pre-treatment sample, taken before nivolumab and TIL therapy. Most excised metastases sampled were pleural nodules or supraclavicular lymph nodes. To note about this clone: Its antigen is unidentified.

The gene calls are TRBV25-1 and TRBJ2-1, with a possible D match to TRBD1 (6 bases). This sequence was found in a person aged 25 to 85 with non-small cell lung cancer. Source: tumor tissue, taken at baseline. CDR3 in amino acids: CASSDLDSLDNEQFF. The DNA of the CDR3 is TGTGCCAGCAGTGACTTGGACAGCTTAGACAATGAGCAGTTCTTC.